This T cell receptor beta chain was observed in a study of shared clonotypes between healthy human individuals. Clones were read by immunoSEQ multiplex PCR, and TCRdb kept only the in-frame ones, dropping some. The data hold more than 400,000 clones, with around 73% observed a single time. The CDR3 is made up of 14 amino acids. The V and J ends lost 6 bases and 2 bases, in that order; junction bases with no gene match: 2. Germline values: CDR1 LNHDA, CDR2 SQIVND (reference sequence). This TCR was sampled from a woman aged 40 to 49 in good health. Some clones in this sample may be carry-over from other donors' samples. This sequence joins TRBV19 and TRBJ2-7; the match to TRBD1 covers 12 bases. The sample taken for sequencing was PBMCs. The CDR3 protein is CASSRDRGPYEQYF. The DNA of the CDR3 is TGTGCCAGTAGCCGGGACAGGGGGCCCTACGAGCAGTACTTC. The full variable domain, in which reference TRBV19 and TRBJ2-7 provide the parts outside the CDR3, is DGGITQSPKYLFRKEGQNVTLSCEQNLNHDAMYWYRQDPGQGLRLIYYSQIVNDFQKGDIAEGYSVSREKKESFPLTVTSAQKNPTAFYLCASSRDRGPYEQYFGPGTRLTVT.